The subject of this entry is one T cell receptor beta chain. Per the study methods: Estimation of nucleated cell counts was performed using reference gene primer amplification. Clones were sequenced by immunoSEQ multiplex PCR, and TCRdb holds only the in-frame ones, with some missing. From that table come the V and J calls and clone size; the DNA was used to work out D and trimming. The sample lists tens of thousands of clones; about 88% were seen once. This sample was included in a study of blood T cell repertoires in COVID-19. Study as a whole: Collection of acute and convalescent COVID-19 samples took place in the United States, Italy and Spain. From T cells, B-cell-depleted T cells, or PBMCs came the material, which was cDNA or gDNA.

The CDR3 consists of 12 residues. V was shortened by 1 base and J by 13 bases, with 10 bases between the two germline ends. The germline gives CDR1 SEHNR, CDR2 FQNEAQ (reference sequence). The material sequenced was peripheral blood. The receptor comes from a man in his fifties or sixties with acute or convalescent COVID-19. The V and J genes are TRBV7-9 and TRBJ1-4; D might be TRBD1 (6 bases). CDR3 coding DNA: TGTGCCAGCAGCTTAGTGGGGGGGCTACTGTTTTTT. This codes for CASSLVGGLLFF.